The 20 T cell receptor beta chains listed next were all sequenced from one sample in a study of T cell repertoires in cytomegalovirus infection. Using its own MiXCR run on the reads, TCRdb lists one record per CDR3 protein. The repertoire has about 190,000 distinct CDR3 sequences, about a tenth of them found once; the top ten carry approximately 4.6%. The sequencing input was PBMCs. The receptors were sampled from a human donor in good health (CMV status not recorded). Some clones in this sample may be carry-over from other donors' samples.

This clonotype was seen only a few times. This chain connects TRBV29-1 to TRBJ2-3; D might be TRBD2 (5 bases). CDR3 size: 12 residues. Germline values: CDR1 SQVTM, CDR2 ANQGSEA. The V gene lost 7 bases and the J gene lost 5 bases, with 13 bases spanning the gap. CDR3 residues: CSELARGDTQYF. In DNA, the CDR3 is TGCAGCGAGTTAGCGAGAGGAGATACGCAGTATTTT.

This clonotype was detected many times. V and J are TRBV7-2 and TRBJ2-5, with 7 bases matching TRBD1. V shed 5 bases, J shed 3 bases, and the junction held 6 bases outside the gene matches. The CDR3 is made up of 14 amino acids. Germline CDR1 is SGHTA and CDR2 is FQGNSA. CDR3 residues: CASSPGQGEETQYF. DNA of the CDR3: TGTGCCAGCAGCCCCGGTCAGGGGGAAGAGACCCAGTACTTC.

This chain connects TRBV4-3 to TRBJ1-5, with D maybe TRBD1 (6 bases). The CDR3 runs 15 residues. From germline, CDR1 is LGHNA and CDR2 YSLEER. With 5 bases removed from V and 5 bases from J, the gap between germline ends came to 16 bases. The CDR3 region is CASSWGHGGDQPQHF. CDR3 nucleotide sequence: TGCGCCAGCAGCTGGGGGCACGGGGGGGATCAGCCCCAGCATTTT.

This clonotype appeared many times. The genes are TRBV19 and TRBJ1-5; D remains unclear. Between the trimmed V and J ends, which lost 7 bases and 6 bases, there was a span of 7 bases. Germline loops: CDR1 LNHDA, CDR2 SQIVND (reference sequence). This CDR3 contains 11 residues. CDR3 DNA sequence: TGTGCCAGTATGGGAGGTCAGCCCCAGCATTTT. It specifies CASMGGQPQHF.

This clonotype came up a few times. The chain has TRBV4-2 and TRBJ1-2, with TRBD1 matching over 9 bases. This CDR3 has 13 residues. CDR1 LGHNA and CDR2 YNFKEQ come from the germline V gene. V lost 1 base and J lost 8; bases outside the gene matches: 2. The CDR3 nucleotides are TGTGCCAGCAGCCAAGCGGACAGGGGAGGCTACACCTTC. Its translation: CASSQADRGGYTF.

This clonotype has a count of ten or more. The gene calls are TRBV7-2 and TRBJ1-3; D is undetermined. CDR3 length equals 17 residues. Germline CDR1 reads SGHTA; CDR2 reads FQGNSA. Trimming left V 1 base short and J 2 bases short, with 15 bases between. The chain's CDR3 is CASSLVPSEAAGNTIYF. Written as DNA, the CDR3 is TGTGCCAGCAGCTTAGTTCCCAGCGAAGCGGCTGGAAACACCATATATTTT. Complete variable domain (other parts from reference TRBV7-2 and TRBJ1-3): GAGVSQSPSNKVTEKGKDVELRCDPISGHTALYWYRQSLGQGLEFLIYFQGNSAPDKSGLPSDRFSAERTGGSVSTLTIQRTQQEDSAVYLCASSLVPSEAAGNTIYFGEGSWLTVV.

On this clonotype itself: A junction boundary mismatches the germline segment, possibly from a read error. The V call is TRBV5-3, the J call TRBJ2-1; perhaps TRBD2 as D (5 bases). TRBV5-3 is marked as an open reading frame, function uncertain. This CDR3 spans 13 amino acids. The CDR3 bases are TGTGCCAGCAGCTCGGCCAAGGACTCTCGGCAGTTCTTC. Its protein is CASSSAKDSRQFF.

In this sample, this clonotype turned up a few times. The J gene is TRBJ2-3, the V gene TRBV29-1, with 7 bases that match TRBD2. Germline CDR1 reads SQVTM; CDR2 reads ANQGSEA. The CDR3 sequence is 12 residues long. V lost 5 bases and J lost 5; bases outside the gene matches: 4. DNA of the CDR3: TGCAGCGTTTCCAGCGGGATAGATACGCAGTATTTT. Translating gives CSVSSGIDTQYF.

This clonotype has more than one count but fewer than ten. The gene calls are TRBV7-6 and TRBJ2-5, with D maybe TRBD1 (6 bases). CDR3 length: 14 amino acids. CDR1 SGHVS and CDR2 FNYEAQ come from the germline V gene. Trimming left V 5 bases short and J 3 bases short, with 13 bases between. The chain's CDR3 is CASSLGTGKETQYF. Here the CDR3 DNA reads TGTGCCAGCAGCCTAGGCACAGGGAAAGAGACCCAGTACTTC.

The chain couples TRBV14 to TRBJ2-7; D is ambiguous. Per germline, CDR1 SGHDN and CDR2 FVKESK. This CDR3 region has 15 residues. Trimming stripped 4 bases from V and 0 bases from J, with 13 bases between. This chain's CDR3 is CASSRNRLSSYEQYF. As DNA, the CDR3 is TGTGCCAGCAGCCGGAATCGGCTAAGCTCCTACGAGCAGTACTTC.

This clonotype was counted ten times or more. V is TRBV11-3 and J is TRBJ2-7; TRBD1 matches at 7 bases. V was pared by 3 bases and J by 3 bases, with 2 bases of the junction left unmatched. This CDR3 spans 13 amino acids. Germline V gene sequence: CDR1 SGHNT, CDR2 YENEEA. CDR3 DNA sequence: TGTGCCAGCAGCTTCCGACAGGGCTACGAGCAGTACTTC. Translating it yields CASSFRQGYEQYF.

This clonotype was picked up many times. V and J are TRBV28 and TRBJ2-5; 8 bases agree with TRBD1. Unmatched junction bases numbered 4, after V lost 3 bases and J lost 4 bases. Germline V gene sequence: CDR1 MDHEN, CDR2 SYDVKM. The CDR3 spans 14 residues. For the CDR3, the DNA is TGTGCCAGCAGTTTGGACAGGGTACCAGAGACCCAGTACTTC. This encodes CASSLDRVPETQYF.

V and J are TRBV28 and TRBJ2-7, with 14 bases fitting TRBD2. The germline gives CDR1 MDHEN, CDR2 SYDVKM. There are 15 residues in the CDR3. Trimming took 3 bases from V and 4 from J; bases not matched to a gene: 2. The CDR3 DNA is TGTGCCAGCAGTTTCCGACTAGCGGGAGGGTACGAGCAGTACTTC. Translation gives CASSFRLAGGYEQYF. The full variable domain, with the rest looked up from reference TRBV28 and TRBJ2-7, is DVKVTQSSRYLVKRTGEKVFLECVQDMDHENMFWYRQDPGLGLRLIYFSYDVKMKEKGDIPEGYSVSREKKERFSLILESASTNQTSMYLCASSFRLAGGYEQYFGPGTRLTVT.

Concerning this clonotype: This sequence may be a read error, since a much larger clone differs from it by one base. CDR3 DNA sequence: TGTGTCAGCAGCACCGGGACAGAGATTCAAGAGACCCAGTACTTC. Translated, it gives CVSSTGTEIQETQYF. This sequence joins TRBV7-9 and TRBJ2-5; TRBD1 agrees at 7 bases. CDR1 is SEHNR and CDR2 is FQNEAQ in the germline V gene (reference sequence). The CDR3 is 15 residues long.

This clonotype was seen ten or more times. This chain links TRBV2 with TRBJ1-4; D unresolved. Germline V gene sequence: CDR1 SNHLY, CDR2 FYNNEI. The CDR3 is made up of 12 amino acids. The V gene lost 2 bases and the J gene lost 9 bases, with 7 bases spanning the gap. CDR3 loop: CASSELIQKLFF. The CDR3 DNA reads as TGTGCCAGCAGTGAATTAATTCAAAAACTGTTTTTT.

This clonotype has just a few counts. The chain links TRBV6-2 or TRBV6-3 to TRBJ1-1; TRBD1 matches 9 bases. The CDR3 has 15 residues. Germline CDR1 MNHEY, CDR2 SVGEGT. The J segment lost 5 bases and the V segment lost 2 bases, leaving 6 bases of the junction unmatched. The CDR3, as DNA: TGTGCCAGCAGTTACCCGCCGGACAGGGGTACTGAAGCTTTCTTT. This sequence encodes CASSYPPDRGTEAFF.

CDR3 in amino acids: CASSGLNNEQFF. The CDR3 DNA follows: TGTGCCAGCAGTGGGCTGAACAATGAGCAGTTCTTC. The J gene is TRBJ2-1, the V gene TRBV2; no clear D gene. CDR1 and CDR2 from the germline V gene are SNHLY and FYNNEI. Trimming cost V 4 bases and J 5 bases, with 6 bases left between them. The CDR3 contains 12 residues.

The rearrangement uses TRBV20-1 and TRBJ2-7; 8 positions agree with TRBD1. This CDR3 region has 14 residues. Germline lookup yields CDR1 DFQATT and CDR2 SNEGSKA (reference sequence). The junction had 7 bases not matched to a gene; V was cut back by 6 bases and J by 0 bases. In DNA form, the CDR3 reads TGCAGTGCAACCCCCGGGACAGGCTCCTACGAGCAGTACTTC. It is translated as CSATPGTGSYEQYF.

This clonotype was recorded at least ten times. The V call is TRBV6-6, the J call TRBJ1-5; maybe TRBD1 (5 bases). The germline V gene encodes CDR1 MNHNY and CDR2 SVGAGI (reference sequence). The CDR3 length is 17 residues. The V end was cut by 0 bases, the J end by 1 base, with 13 bases between. The CDR3 coding sequence is TGTGCCAGCAGTTACTCTGACCCAGGGCAAAGCAATCAGCCCCAGCATTTT. Protein: CASSYSDPGQSNQPQHF.

This clonotype has just a few counts. The chain uses TRBV20-1 and TRBJ1-1, with unresolved D. The CDR3 runs 13 residues. Trimming stripped 6 bases from V and 0 bases from J, with 11 bases between. The germline V gene has CDR1 DFQATT and CDR2 SNEGSKA (reference sequence). The chain's CDR3 is CSAPQHMNTEAFF. In DNA, the CDR3 is TGCAGTGCCCCACAACACATGAACACTGAAGCTTTCTTT.